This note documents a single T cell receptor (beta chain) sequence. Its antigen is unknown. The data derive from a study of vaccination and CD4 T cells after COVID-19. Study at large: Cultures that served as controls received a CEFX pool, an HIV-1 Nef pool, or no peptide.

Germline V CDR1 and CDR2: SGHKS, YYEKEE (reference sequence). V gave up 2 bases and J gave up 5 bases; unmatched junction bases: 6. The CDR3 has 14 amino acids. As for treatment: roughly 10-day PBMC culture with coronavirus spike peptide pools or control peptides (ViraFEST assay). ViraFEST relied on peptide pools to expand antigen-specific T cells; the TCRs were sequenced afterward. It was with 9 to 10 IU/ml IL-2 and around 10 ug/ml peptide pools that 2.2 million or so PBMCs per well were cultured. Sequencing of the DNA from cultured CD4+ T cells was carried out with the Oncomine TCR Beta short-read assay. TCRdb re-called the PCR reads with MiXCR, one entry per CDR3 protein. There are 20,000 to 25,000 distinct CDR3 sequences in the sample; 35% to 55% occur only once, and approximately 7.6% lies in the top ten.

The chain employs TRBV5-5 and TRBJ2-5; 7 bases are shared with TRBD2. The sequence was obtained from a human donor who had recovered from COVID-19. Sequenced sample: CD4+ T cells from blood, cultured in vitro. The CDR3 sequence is CASSLMAGVETQYF. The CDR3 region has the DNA TGTGCCAGCAGCTTAATGGCGGGGGTGGAGACCCAGTACTTC.